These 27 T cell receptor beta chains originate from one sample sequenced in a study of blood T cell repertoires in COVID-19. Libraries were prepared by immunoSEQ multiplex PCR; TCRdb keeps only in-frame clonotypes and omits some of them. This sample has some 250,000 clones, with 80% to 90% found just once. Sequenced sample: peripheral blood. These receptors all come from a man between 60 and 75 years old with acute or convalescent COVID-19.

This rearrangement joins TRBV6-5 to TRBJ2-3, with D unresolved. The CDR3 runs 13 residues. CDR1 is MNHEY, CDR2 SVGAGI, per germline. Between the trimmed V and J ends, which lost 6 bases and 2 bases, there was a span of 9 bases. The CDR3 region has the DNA TGTGCCAGCAGAAGCGCGAACACAGATACGCAGTATTTT. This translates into CASRSANTDTQYF.

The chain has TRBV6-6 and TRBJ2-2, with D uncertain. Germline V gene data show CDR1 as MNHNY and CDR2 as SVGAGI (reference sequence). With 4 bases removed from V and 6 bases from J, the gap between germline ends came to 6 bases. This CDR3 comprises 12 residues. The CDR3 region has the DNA TGTGCCAGCAGTTCGGTTCCCGGGGAGCTGTTTTTT. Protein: CASSSVPGELFF.

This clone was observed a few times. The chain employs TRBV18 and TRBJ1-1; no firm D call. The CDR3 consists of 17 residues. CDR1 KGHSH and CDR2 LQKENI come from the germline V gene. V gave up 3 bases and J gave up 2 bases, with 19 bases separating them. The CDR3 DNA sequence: TGTGCCAGCTCACCTAGGAACCAGCGGCCCTTAAACACTGAAGCTTTCTTT. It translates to CASSPRNQRPLNTEAFF.

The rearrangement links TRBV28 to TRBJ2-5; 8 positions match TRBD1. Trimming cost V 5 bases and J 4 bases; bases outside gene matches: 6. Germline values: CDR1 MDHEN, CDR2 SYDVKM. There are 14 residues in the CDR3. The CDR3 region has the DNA TGTGCCAGCAGTACGTCAGGGGGCGGAGAGACCCAGTACTTC. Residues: CASSTSGGGETQYF.

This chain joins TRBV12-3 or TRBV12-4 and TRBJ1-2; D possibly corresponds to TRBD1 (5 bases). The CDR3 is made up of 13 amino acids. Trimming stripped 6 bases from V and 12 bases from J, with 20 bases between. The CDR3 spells CASSPGVEGLDTF. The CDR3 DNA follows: TGTGCCAGCAGCCCTGGGGTGGAGGGGCTAGACACCTTC.

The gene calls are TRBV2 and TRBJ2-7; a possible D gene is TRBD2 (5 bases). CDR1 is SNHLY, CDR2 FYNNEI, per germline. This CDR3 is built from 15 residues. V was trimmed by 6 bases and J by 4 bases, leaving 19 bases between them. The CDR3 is CASREVQLAVYEQYF. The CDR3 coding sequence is TGTGCCAGCAGGGAGGTTCAGCTTGCCGTTTACGAGCAGTACTTC.

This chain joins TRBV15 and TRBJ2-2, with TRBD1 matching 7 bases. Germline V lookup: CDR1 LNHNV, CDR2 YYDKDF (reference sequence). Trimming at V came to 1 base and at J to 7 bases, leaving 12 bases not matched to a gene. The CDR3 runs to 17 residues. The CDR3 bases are TGTGCCACCAGCAGAGTCCCAGGGGGTCCCTTCGACGGGGAGCTGTTTTTT. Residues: CATSRVPGGPFDGELFF.

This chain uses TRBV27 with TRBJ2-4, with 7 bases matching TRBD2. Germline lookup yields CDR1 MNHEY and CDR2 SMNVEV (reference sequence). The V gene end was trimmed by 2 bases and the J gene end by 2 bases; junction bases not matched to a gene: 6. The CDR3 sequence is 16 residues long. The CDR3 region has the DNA TGTGCCAGCAGTTTAGCGGGAGCGGTATCCAAAAACATTCAGTACTTC. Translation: CASSLAGAVSKNIQYF.

The CDR3, as DNA: TGTGCCAGCTCGCAGGGATTGCGGGGCTACACCTTC. Its protein product is CASSQGLRGYTF. The V gene is TRBV18, the J gene TRBJ1-2; maybe TRBD1 (5 bases). This CDR3 region has 12 residues. V was clipped by 6 bases and J by 8 bases, with 13 bases between them. CDR1 is KGHSH, CDR2 LQKENI, per germline.

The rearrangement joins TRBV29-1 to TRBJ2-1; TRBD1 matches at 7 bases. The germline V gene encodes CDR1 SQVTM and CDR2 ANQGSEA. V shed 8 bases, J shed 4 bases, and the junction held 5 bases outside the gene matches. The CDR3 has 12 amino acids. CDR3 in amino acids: CSTGVRYNEQFF. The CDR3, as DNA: TGCAGCACAGGGGTTCGGTACAATGAGCAGTTCTTC.

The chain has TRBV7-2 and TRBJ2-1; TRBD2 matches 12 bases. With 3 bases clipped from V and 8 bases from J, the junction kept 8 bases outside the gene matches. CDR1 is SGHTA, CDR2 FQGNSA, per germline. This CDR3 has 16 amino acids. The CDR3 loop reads CASSLSSGREIDEQFF. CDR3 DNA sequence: TGTGCCAGCAGCTTGTCTAGCGGGAGGGAAATAGATGAGCAGTTCTTC.

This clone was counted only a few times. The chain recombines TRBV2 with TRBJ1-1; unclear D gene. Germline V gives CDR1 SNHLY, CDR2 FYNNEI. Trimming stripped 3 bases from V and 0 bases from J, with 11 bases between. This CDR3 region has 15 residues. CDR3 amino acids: CASSDTTRMNTEAFF. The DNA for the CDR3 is TGTGCCAGCAGTGATACGACACGTATGAACACTGAAGCTTTCTTT.

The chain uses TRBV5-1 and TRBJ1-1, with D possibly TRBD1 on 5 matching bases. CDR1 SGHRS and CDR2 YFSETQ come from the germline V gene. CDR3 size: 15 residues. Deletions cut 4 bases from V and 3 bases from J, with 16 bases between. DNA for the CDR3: TGCGCCAGCAGCCTTGGACAAGGCCAATACACTGAAGCTTTCTTT. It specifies CASSLGQGQYTEAFF.

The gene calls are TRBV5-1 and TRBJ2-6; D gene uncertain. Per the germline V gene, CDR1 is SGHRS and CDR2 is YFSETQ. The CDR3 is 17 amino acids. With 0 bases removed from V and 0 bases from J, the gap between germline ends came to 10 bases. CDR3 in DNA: TGCGCCAGCAGCTTGGCCAGGCTGAGCTCTGGGGCCAACGTCCTGACTTTC. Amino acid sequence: CASSLARLSSGANVLTF.

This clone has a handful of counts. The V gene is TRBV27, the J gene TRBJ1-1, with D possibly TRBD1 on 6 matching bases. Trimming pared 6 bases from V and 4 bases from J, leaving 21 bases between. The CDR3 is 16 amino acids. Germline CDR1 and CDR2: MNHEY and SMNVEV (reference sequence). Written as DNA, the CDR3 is TGTGCCAGCAGCCCTCAAAGGACAGCCGGAAGCACTGAAGCTTTCTTT. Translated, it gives CASSPQRTAGSTEAFF.

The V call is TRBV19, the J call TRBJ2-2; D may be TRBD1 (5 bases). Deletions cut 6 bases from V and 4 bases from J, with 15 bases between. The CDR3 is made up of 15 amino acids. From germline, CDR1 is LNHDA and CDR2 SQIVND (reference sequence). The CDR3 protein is CASRTTEIFTGELFF. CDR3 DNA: TGTGCCAGTAGGACGACAGAAATTTTCACCGGGGAGCTGTTTTTT.

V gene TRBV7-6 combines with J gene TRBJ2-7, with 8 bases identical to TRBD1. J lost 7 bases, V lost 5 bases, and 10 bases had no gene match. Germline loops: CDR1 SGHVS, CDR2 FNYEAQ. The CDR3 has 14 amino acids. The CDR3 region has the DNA TGTGCCAGCAGCCCGACGGACAGGGCCGGGGAGCAGTACTTC. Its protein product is CASSPTDRAGEQYF.

The CDR3 DNA follows: TGTGCCAGCAGCTTAGCGGGGCTGAACGAGCAGTACTTC. This sequence encodes CASSLAGLNEQYF. The V and J genes are TRBV7-8 and TRBJ2-7, with D tentatively TRBD1 (5 bases). CDR1 SGHVS and CDR2 FQNEAQ come from the germline V gene. Trimming stripped 0 bases from V and 5 bases from J, with 8 bases between. This CDR3 is 13 amino acids long.

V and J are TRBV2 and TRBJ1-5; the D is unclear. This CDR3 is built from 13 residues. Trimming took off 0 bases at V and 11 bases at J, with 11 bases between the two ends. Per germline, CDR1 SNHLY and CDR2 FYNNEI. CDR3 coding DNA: TGTGCCAGCAGTGAAGCCCCCGCGCGGGCCCAGCATTTT. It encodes CASSEAPARAQHF.

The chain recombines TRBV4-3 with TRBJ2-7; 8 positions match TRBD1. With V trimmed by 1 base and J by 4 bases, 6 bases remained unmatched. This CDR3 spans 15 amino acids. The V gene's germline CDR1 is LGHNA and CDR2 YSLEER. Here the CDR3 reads CASSQGGQGSYEQYF. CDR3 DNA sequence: TGCGCCAGCAGCCAAGGTGGACAGGGAAGTTACGAGCAGTACTTC.

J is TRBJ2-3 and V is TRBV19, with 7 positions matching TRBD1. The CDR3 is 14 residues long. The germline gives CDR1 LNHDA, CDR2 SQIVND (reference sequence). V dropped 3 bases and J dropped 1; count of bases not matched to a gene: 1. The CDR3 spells CASSMGTGTDTQYF. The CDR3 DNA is TGTGCCAGTAGTATGGGGACAGGCACAGATACGCAGTATTTT.

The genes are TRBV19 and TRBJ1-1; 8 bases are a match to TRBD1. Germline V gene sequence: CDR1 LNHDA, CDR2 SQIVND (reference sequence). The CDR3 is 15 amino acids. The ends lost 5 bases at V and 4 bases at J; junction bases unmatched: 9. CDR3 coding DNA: TGTGCCAGTAGTTCCTCCGGGACAGGTGGCACTGAAGCTTTCTTT. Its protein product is CASSSSGTGGTEAFF. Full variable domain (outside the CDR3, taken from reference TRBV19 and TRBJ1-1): DGGITQSPKYLFRKEGQNVTLSCEQNLNHDAMYWYRQDPGQGLRLIYYSQIVNDFQKGDIAEGYSVSREKKESFPLTVTSAQKNPTAFYLCASSSSGTGGTEAFFGQGTRLTVV.

For the CDR3, the DNA is TGTGCCAGCAGCTCGGGACAGGGGCGGTCACCCCTCCACTTT. This translates into CASSSGQGRSPLHF. This chain connects TRBV5-6 to TRBJ1-6; 10 positions agree with TRBD1. The germline gives CDR1 SGHDT, CDR2 YYEEEE. V lost 3 bases, J lost 10 bases, and 4 bases stayed unmatched. The CDR3 has 14 residues.

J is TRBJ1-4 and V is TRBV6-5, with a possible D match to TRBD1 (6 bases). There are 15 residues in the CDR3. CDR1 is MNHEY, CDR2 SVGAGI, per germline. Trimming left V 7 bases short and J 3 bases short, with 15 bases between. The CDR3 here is CASKLTGLSNEKLFF. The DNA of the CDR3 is TGTGCCAGCAAACTAACAGGGTTGTCTAATGAAAAACTGTTTTTT.

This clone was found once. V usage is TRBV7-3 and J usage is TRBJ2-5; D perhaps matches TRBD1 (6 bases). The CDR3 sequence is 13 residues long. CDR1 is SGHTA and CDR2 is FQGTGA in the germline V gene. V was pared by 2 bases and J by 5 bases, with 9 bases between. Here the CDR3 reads CASSLGTSETQYF. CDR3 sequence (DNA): TGTGCCAGCAGCTTAGGGACATCGGAGACCCAGTACTTC.

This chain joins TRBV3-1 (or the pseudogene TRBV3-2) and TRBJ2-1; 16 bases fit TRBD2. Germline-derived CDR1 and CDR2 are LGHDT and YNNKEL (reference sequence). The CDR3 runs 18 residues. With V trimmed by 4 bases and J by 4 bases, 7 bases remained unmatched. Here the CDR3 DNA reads TGTGCCAGCAGCCGGGGACTAGCGGGAGGGCCACGATACAATGAGCAGTTCTTC. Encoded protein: CASSRGLAGGPRYNEQFF.

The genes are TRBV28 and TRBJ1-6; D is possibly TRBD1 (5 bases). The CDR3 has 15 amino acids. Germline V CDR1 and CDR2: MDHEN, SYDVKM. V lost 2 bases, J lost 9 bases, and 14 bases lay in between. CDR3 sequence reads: CASSLPDMVTSPLHF. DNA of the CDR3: TGTGCCAGCAGTTTACCGGACATGGTGACTTCACCCCTCCACTTT.